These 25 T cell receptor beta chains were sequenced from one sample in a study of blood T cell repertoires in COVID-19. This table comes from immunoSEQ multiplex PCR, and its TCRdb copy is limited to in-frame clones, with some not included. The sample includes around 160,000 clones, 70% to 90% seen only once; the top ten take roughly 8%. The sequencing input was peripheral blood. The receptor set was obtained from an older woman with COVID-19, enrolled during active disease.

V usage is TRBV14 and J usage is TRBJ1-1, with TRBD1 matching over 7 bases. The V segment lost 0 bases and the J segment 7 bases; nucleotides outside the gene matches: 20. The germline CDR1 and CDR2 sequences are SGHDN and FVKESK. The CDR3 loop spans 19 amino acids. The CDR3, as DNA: TGTGCCAGCAGCCAAGAACTACAGGGGTATGACCCTTTTTTTGTTGAAGCTTTCTTT. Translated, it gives CASSQELQGYDPFFVEAFF. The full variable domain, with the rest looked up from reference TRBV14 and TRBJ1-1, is EAGVTQFPSHSVIEKGQTVTLRCDPISGHDNLYWYRRVMGKEIKFLLHFVKESKQDESGMPNNRFLAERTGGTYSTLKVQPAELEDSGVYFCASSQELQGYDPFFVEAFFGQGTRLTVV.

The CDR3 region has the DNA TGTGCCACCAGTGATGCCCGACTAGCGGGGGGGTGGAATGAGCAGTTCTTC. Translating it yields CATSDARLAGGWNEQFF. The chain employs TRBV24-1 and TRBJ2-1; 14 bases line up with TRBD2. Trimming cost V 3 bases and J 7 bases; bases outside gene matches: 7. The CDR3 totals 17 residues. Germline-derived CDR1 and CDR2 are KGHDR and SFDVKD.

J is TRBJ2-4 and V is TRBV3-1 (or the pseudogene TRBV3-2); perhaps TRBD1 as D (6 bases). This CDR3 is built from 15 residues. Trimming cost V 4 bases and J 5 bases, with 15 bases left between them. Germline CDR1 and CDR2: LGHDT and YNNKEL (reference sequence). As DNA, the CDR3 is TGTGCCAGCAGCCGAACAGGGTTAATAGAAAACATTCAGTACTTC. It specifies CASSRTGLIENIQYF.

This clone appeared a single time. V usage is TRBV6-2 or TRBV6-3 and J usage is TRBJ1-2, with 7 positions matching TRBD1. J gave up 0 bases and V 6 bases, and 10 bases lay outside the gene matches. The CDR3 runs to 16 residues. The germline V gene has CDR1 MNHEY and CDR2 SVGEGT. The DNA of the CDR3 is TGTGCCAGCAGCAAGCGGACAGGCGGGTCTAACTATGGCTACACCTTC. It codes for CASSKRTGGSNYGYTF.

For the CDR3, the DNA is TGTGCCATCAGTGTCACCGGGGAGACCCAGTACTTC. Residues: CAISVTGETQYF. The rearrangement uses TRBV10-3 and TRBJ2-5, with D hard to call. The CDR3 is made up of 12 amino acids. Germline V gene lookup returns CDR1 ENHRY and CDR2 SYGVKD. V shed 4 bases and J shed 5 bases, with 8 bases lying between them.

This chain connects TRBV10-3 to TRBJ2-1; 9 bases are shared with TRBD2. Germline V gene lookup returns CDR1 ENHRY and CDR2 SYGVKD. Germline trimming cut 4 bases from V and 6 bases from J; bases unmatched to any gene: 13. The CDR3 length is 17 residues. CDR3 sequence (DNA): TGTGCCATCAGTGGCCGGGTCGCGGGGGGGCCAGCCAATGAGCAGTTCTTC. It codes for CAISGRVAGGPANEQFF.

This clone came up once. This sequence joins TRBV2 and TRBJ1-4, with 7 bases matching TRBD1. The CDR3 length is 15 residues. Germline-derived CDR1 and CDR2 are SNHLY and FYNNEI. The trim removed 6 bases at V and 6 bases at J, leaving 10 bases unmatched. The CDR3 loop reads CASRATGVGDEKLFF. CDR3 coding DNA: TGTGCCAGCAGAGCAACAGGGGTGGGAGATGAAAAACTGTTTTTT.

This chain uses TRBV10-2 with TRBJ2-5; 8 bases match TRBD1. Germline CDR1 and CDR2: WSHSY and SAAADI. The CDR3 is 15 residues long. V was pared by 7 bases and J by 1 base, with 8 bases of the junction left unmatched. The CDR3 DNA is TGCGCCAGCAATCGTAGAGACAGGGGCCAAGAGACCCAGTACTTC. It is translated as CASNRRDRGQETQYF.

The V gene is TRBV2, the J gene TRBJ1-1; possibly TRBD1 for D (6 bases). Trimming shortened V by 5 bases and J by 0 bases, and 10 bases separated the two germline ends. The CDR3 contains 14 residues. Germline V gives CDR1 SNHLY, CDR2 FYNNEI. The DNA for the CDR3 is TGTGCCAGCAGTCAAAGACAGGTGAACACTGAAGCTTTCTTT. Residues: CASSQRQVNTEAFF.

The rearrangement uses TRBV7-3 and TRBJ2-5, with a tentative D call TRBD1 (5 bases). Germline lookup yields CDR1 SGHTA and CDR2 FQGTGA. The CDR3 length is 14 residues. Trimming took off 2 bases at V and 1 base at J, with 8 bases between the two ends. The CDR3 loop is CASSLLDSQETQYF. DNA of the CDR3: TGTGCCAGCAGCTTATTAGACAGCCAAGAGACCCAGTACTTC.

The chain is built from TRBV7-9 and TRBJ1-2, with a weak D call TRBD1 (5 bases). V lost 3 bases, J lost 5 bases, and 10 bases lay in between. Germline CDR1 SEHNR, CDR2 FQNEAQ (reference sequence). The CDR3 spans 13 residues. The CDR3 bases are TGTGCCAGCAGCTTCTCGGGGGATTATGGCTACACCTTC. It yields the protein CASSFSGDYGYTF.

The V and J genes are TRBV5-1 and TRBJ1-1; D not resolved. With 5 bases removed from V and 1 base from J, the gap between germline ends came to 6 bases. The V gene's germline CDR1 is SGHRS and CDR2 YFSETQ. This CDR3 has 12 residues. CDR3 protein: CASRRENTEAFF. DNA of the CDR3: TGCGCCAGCAGGAGGGAGAACACTGAAGCTTTCTTT.

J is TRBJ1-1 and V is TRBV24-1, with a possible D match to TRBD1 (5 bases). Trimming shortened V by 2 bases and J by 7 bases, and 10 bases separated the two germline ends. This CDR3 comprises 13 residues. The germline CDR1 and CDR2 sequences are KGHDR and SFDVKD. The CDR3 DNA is TGTGCCACCAGTGATTCCGGGGGTTTTGAAGCTTTCTTT. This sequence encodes CATSDSGGFEAFF.

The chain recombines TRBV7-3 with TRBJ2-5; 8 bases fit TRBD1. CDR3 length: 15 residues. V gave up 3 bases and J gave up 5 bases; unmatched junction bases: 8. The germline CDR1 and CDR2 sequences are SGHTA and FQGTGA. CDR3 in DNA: TGTGCCAGCAGCTTGGTTTCAGGGGGCCTGGAGACCCAGTACTTC. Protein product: CASSLVSGGLETQYF.

CDR3 sequence reads: CASSYLRRTSWFTDTQYF. The CDR3 region has the DNA TGTGCCAGCAGTTATCTCCGTAGGACTAGCTGGTTCACAGATACGCAGTATTTT. The genes are TRBV6-2 or TRBV6-3 and TRBJ2-3, with 8 bases aligning to TRBD2. V shed 3 bases and J 2 bases; nucleotides not matched to a gene: 13. Germline-derived CDR1 and CDR2 are MNHEY and SVGEGT. The CDR3 consists of 18 residues.

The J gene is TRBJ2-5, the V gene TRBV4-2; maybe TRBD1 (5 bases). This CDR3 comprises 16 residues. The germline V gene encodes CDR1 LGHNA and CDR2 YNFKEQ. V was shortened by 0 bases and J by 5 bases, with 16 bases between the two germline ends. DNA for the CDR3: TGTGCCAGCAGCCAAGATCAATCAGGGAACGGCGAGACCCAGTACTTC. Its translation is CASSQDQSGNGETQYF.

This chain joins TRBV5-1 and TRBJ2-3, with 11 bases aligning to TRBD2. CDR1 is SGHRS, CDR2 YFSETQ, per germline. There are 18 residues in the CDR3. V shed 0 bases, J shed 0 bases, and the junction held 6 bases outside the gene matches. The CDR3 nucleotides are TGCGCCAGCAGCTTGGCGCCTAGCGGGGGGCTAAGCACAGATACGCAGTATTTT. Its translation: CASSLAPSGGLSTDTQYF.

CDR3 DNA sequence: TGTGCCAGCATTTACCTAGGCGGGGGGTTTACGACAGATACGCAGTATTTT. The encoded protein is CASIYLGGGFTTDTQYF. J is TRBJ2-3 and V is TRBV27; 8 nucleotides align to TRBD2. The germline V gene encodes CDR1 MNHEY and CDR2 SMNVEV (reference sequence). The CDR3 has 17 amino acids. Germline trimming cut 7 bases from V and 3 bases from J; bases unmatched to any gene: 15.

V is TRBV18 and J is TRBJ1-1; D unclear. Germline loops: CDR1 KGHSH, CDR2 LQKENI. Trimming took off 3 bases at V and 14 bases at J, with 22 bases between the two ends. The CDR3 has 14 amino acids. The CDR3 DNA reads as TGTGCCAGCTCACCGGACGCCGGGGAACTCAAGGTCTTCTTT. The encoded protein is CASSPDAGELKVFF.

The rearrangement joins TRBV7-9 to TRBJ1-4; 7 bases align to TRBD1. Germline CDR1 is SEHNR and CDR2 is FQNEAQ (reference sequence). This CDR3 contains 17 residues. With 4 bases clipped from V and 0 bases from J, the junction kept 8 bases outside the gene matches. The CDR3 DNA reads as TGTGCCAGCAGCTCTACCACAGGGGACACAACTAATGAAAAACTGTTTTTT. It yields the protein CASSSTTGDTTNEKLFF.

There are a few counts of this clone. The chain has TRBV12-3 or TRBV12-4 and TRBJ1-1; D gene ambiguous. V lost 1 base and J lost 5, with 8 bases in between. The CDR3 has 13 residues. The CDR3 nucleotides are TGTGCCAGCAGTTTAGAGGCGGTTACTGAAGCTTTCTTT. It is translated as CASSLEAVTEAFF.

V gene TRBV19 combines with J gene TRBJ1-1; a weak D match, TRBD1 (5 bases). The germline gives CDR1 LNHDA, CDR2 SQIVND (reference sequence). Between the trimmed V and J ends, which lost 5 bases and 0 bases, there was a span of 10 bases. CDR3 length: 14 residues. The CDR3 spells CASSSLTVNTEAFF. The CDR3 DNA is TGTGCCAGTAGTTCCCTGACAGTGAACACTGAAGCTTTCTTT.

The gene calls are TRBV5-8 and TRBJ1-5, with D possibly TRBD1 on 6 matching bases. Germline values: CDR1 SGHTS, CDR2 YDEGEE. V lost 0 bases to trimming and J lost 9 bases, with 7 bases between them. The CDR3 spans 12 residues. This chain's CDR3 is CASSLARGPQHF. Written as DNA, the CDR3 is TGTGCCAGCAGCTTGGCCAGGGGGCCCCAGCATTTT.

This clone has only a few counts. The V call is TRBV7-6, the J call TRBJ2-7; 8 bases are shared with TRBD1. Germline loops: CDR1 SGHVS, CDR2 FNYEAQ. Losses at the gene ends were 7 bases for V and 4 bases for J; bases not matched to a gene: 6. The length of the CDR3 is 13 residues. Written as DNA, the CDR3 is TGTGCCAGCACCCAGGGGGCGCAGTACGAGCAGTACTTC. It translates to CASTQGAQYEQYF.

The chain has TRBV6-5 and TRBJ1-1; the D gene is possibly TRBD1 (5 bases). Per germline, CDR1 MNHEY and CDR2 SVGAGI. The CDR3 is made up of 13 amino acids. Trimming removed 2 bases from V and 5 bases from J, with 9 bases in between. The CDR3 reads CASSYGARTEAFF. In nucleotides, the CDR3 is TGTGCCAGCAGTTACGGGGCACGAACTGAAGCTTTCTTT.